This T cell receptor beta chain was retrieved from a study of T cell responses to AZD1222 COVID-19 vaccine. As for this clone: The antigen remains undetermined.

Sequencing was performed with immunoSEQ multiplex PCR; in TCRdb, only in-frame clones are kept and a portion is missing. The data hold 150,000 or so clones, with just over 90% observed a single time. The CDR3 loop spans 15 amino acids. V dropped 5 bases and J dropped 8; count of bases not matched to a gene: 11. Germline V gives CDR1 SGHTA, CDR2 FQGTGA. General study findings and limits: Reportedly, nearly half of unique spike TCRs recognized epitopes outside B.1.351/B.1.1.7 mutations. The study sampled repertoires only after the peak T cell response. Only a handful of AZD1222 recipients, roughly six in all, had baseline seropositivity. Most donors were white British, females outnumbered males, and clonal diversity was possibly underestimated.

This sample comprised peripheral blood, obtained 28 days after the second AZD1222 dose. This TCR was sampled from an adult who received the AZD1222 COVID-19 vaccine. The chain has TRBV7-3 and TRBJ2-1; 8 bases are a match to TRBD2. The DNA for the CDR3 is TGTGCCAGCAGCCTAAAGCGGGGGCGGTTGCATGAGCAGTTCTTC. It encodes CASSLKRGRLHEQFF.